This T cell receptor (beta chain) appears in the sequencing data of a study of T cells in Graves' hyperthyroidism and ophthalmopathy (dated by TCRdb to the late 2010s). With respect to the entire study: Peripheral blood was collected at initial diagnosis, before any treatment. Once sampling was done, hyperthyroidism patients were given methimazole at a starting dose of 30 mg daily, whereas ophthalmopathy patients were given high-dose intravenous methylprednisolone. The paper reports TCR Vbeta CDR3 sequencing of some 140 peripheral blood samples: under 45 ophthalmopathy, fewer than 80 hyperthyroidism and 17 progressor patients. To identify distinguishing TCR V-J signatures, a discovery cohort of 90 to 100 patients was used, comprising some 43 with Graves' ophthalmopathy and some 57 with stable Graves' hyperthyroidism. The approximately 97 discovery patients were randomly divided into training and test sets at a 7:3 ratio. Prospective prediction of ophthalmopathy was tested in an independent validation cohort consisting of 18 hyperthyroidism patients and over 15 patients who later progressed to ophthalmopathy. In over five Graves' hyperthyroidism patients, the study also compared T-cell repertoires from thyroid tissue with T-cell repertoires from blood. The paper as a whole reports these results and caveats: A 13 V-J signature model separated ophthalmopathy from stable hyperthyroidism, with 87.88% sensitivity and 81.08% specificity in cross-validation and 80%/75% in testing. Most expanded thyroid clonotypes (frequency above 0.001) were also detected in blood, suggesting blood repertoires may reflect thyroid immune responses. No statistical method was used to fix the sample size in advance, and group allocation was not hidden from the investigators. In validation, the model predicted progression to ophthalmopathy a median of around six months before onset, with 65% to 71% sensitivity and 72.22% specificity.

The TCR beta CDR3 regions were amplified from the RNA transcripts. The TCR CDR3 was subjected to a first round of RT-PCR using the HTBI primer set and the Qiagen OneStep RT-PCR kit. Libraries were constructed in a second round of multiplex PCR, after which size selection and purification were performed. Libraries were sequenced paired-end with 100 bp reads on an Illumina HiSeq2000. The study's own analysis went as follows. SOAPnuke was used to process the raw data, removing reads that contained adapters or uncalled bases, had a mean Phred below 15, or lacked an exact match to the constant primer or identifier. High-quality paired reads were merged using COPE v1.2.5, and each unique nucleotide sequence was defined as a clonotype. MiTCR v1.1 was used to align the clonotypes against IMGT TRBV, TRBD and TRBJ reference segments. Analysis was restricted to V-J combinations with a frequency above 0.0001, which covered about 99% of repertoires. A TCS score was defined as the ratio of F50 (clonal expansion) to E x V (chaos), with BLOSUM62-based TCRdist applied between CDR3 peptides within each V-J. Welch's t-statistics and random forest reduced roughly 540 V-J features to 13, which were used in a naive Bayes classifier (R e1071). The public reads were quality trimmed at Q25 with fastp and then assembled into clones with MiXCR by TCRdb, keeping productive beta chains. Rows with one shared CDR3 protein collapse into an entry with the most common genes and DNA. The V and J calls and clone size come from TCRdb's table, not from the authors' own analysis. The sample contains under 350,000 distinct CDR3 sequences, roughly 23% of them found a single time. Over 45% of the sample rests with the top ten.

On this clonotype itself: Which antigen it targets is not known. Base-call qualities are not available, and no considerably larger clone is one nucleotide away.

From its cysteine to its phenylalanine, the CDR3 spans 16 amino acids. Only the CDR3 DNA stays, 48 bases, in frame from base 1. The V and J ends are trimmed by 6 bases and 4 bases, leaving 21 bases between them. Graves' hyperthyroidism was defined as stable when no progression to ophthalmopathy occurred over 18 months of follow-up. Hyperthyroidism patients were aged 18 to 65 years and newly diagnosed, with disease duration of less than 2 months. Any patient with an uncontrolled infection, another autoimmune disease, pregnancy or lactation was excluded. Diagnoses relied on clinical symptoms, serum thyroxine and TRAb, thyroid ultrasound and orbital computed tomography. PBMCs were isolated from 7.5 to 10 ml of fresh peripheral blood by Ficoll-Paque density gradient centrifugation. Total RNA was extracted using Trizol reagent, and RNA quality was assessed on an Agilent 2100 Bioanalyzer.

The sequence derives from a woman in her 50s with Graves' hyperthyroidism. Rearrangement joined TRBV12-3 or TRBV12-4 to TRBJ1-1; 6 matching bases give a weak D call of TRBD1. Specimen: blood. The CDR3 region has the sequence CASSSHQAGATTEAFF. The nucleotide sequence is given as TGTGCCAGCAGCTCTCACCAGGCGGGGGCGACCACTGAAGCTTTCTTT.